This T cell receptor (beta chain) was recorded in a study of monozygotic twins with inflammatory bowel disease. The germline CDR1 and CDR2 sequences are LNHDA and SQIVND (reference sequence). The CDR3 consists of 14 residues. Each CDR3 protein gets one entry in TCRdb, which reprocessed the 5' RACE reads and gives no DNA. The sample has a few hundred thousand distinct CDR3 sequences. The TCR was taken from a human donor with ulcerative colitis or Crohn's disease, or a healthy co-twin of an affected twin (not recorded which). Material: blood. The chain carries TRBV19 and TRBJ2-7; TCRdb selects TRBD1, and the lack of DNA leaves this call unchecked. Here the CDR3 reads CASGPRGGGYEQYF.